These T cell receptor beta chains were read from a single sample in a study of blood T cell repertoires in COVID-19. Sequencing was performed with immunoSEQ multiplex PCR; in TCRdb, only in-frame clones are kept and a portion is missing. The data contain tens of thousands of clones, around 84% of them singletons. Sequencing was done on a sample of peripheral blood. The origin of the receptors is a man in his 70s with acute or convalescent COVID-19. The CDR3 runs from the conserved cysteine through the conserved F or W. A D gene is named only where the DNA matches it firmly. Some rows mark clone size as missing; the rest say once, few, many or name a class of expanded clone.

>TRBV18|NA|12|TRBJ2-7|few
TGTGCCAGCTCCCCCGGGTCCGGGGAGCAGTACTTC
CASSPGSGEQYF
>TRBV7-2|NA|15|TRBJ2-7|NA
TGTGCCAGCAGCTTCTCCCGGGACACGTCCTACGAGCAGTACTTC
CASSFSRDTSYEQYF
>TRBV6-5|TRBD1|15|TRBJ1-2|NA
TGTGCCAGCGCCCGACCGAGACAGGGGGATAATGGCTACACCTTC
CASARPRQGDNGYTF
>TRBV19|NA|16|TRBJ1-6|NA
TGTGCCAGTAGTATGAGGACTACCGGGGCTGATTCACCCCTCCACTTT
CASSMRTTGADSPLHF
>TRBV29-1|NA|10|TRBJ1-2|NA
TGCAGCGTTTACGGTCTCGGCTACACCTTC
CSVYGLGYTF
>TRBV20-1|NA|12|TRBJ1-2|few
TGCAGTGCTAGTCGAGGGTCTCGGGGCTACACCTTC
CSASRGSRGYTF
>TRBV19|NA|11|TRBJ1-3|NA
TGTGCCAGTAGGAGGGTTTCCACCATATATTTT
CASRRVSTIYF
>TRBV29-1|NA|13|TRBJ1-1|NA
TGCAGCGTGGTTAGTTCAATGAACACTGAAGCTTTCTTT
CSVVSSMNTEAFF
>TRBV11-1|NA|14|TRBJ2-7|NA
TGTGCCAGCAGCAGGAAAGGCAACAGCGGCGAGCAGTACTTC
CASSRKGNSGEQYF
>TRBV11-2|TRBD1|15|TRBJ2-5|NA
TGTGCCAGCAGCCGGACAGGGGGCGAGGAAGAGACCCAGTACTTC
CASSRTGGEEETQYF
>TRBV3-1/TRBV3-2|NA|13|TRBJ2-3|NA
TGTGCCAGCAGCCAAGTGGTCGAGGGTACGCAGTATTTT
CASSQVVEGTQYF
>TRBV30|NA|13|TRBJ1-3|NA
TGTGCCTGGGACCGCGTCTCTGGAAACACCATATATTTT
CAWDRVSGNTIYF
>TRBV4-3|NA|15|TRBJ1-1|NA
TGCGCCAGCAGCCAAGTAAGTACAGGGCCCACTGAAGCTTTCTTT
CASSQVSTGPTEAFF
>TRBV14|TRBD1|16|TRBJ2-5|few
TGTGCCAGCAGCCAGGGACTGGGACAGGGAGAAGAGACCCAGTACTTC
CASSQGLGQGEETQYF
>TRBV5-6|TRBD1|16|TRBJ1-1|NA
TGTGCCAGCAGCATCGGGACAGGGAGGAGGAACACTGAAGCTTTCTTT
CASSIGTGRRNTEAFF
>TRBV11-2|NA|15|TRBJ2-5|once
TGTGCCAGCAGCTTACGGCAGGGTTTAGGGGAGACCCAGTACTTC
CASSLRQGLGETQYF
>TRBV9|NA|13|TRBJ1-2|NA
TGTGCCAGCAGCGTAGGGGGGGACTATGGCTACACCTTC
CASSVGGDYGYTF
>TRBV9|TRBD1|14|TRBJ2-1|few
TGTGCCAGCAGCATCCGGACAGGAGGCAATGAGCAGTTCTTC
CASSIRTGGNEQFF
>TRBV11-3|TRBD1|15|TRBJ1-1|NA
TGTGCCAGCAGCTTTTCCGGGACAGGGATCTCTGAAGCTTTCTTT
CASSFSGTGISEAFF
>TRBV27|TRBD1|14|TRBJ2-1|once
TGTGCCAGCAGTTTGGGACAGGGGGCGGATGAGCAGTTCTTC
CASSLGQGADEQFF
>TRBV14|NA|14|TRBJ1-2|NA
TGTGCCAGCAGCCAGAGTATCCCCTACTTTGGCTACACCTTC
CASSQSIPYFGYTF
>TRBV6-5|NA|12|TRBJ1-2|NA
TGTGCCAGCATCGGAGACCTCTATGGCTACACCTTC
CASIGDLYGYTF
>TRBV7-9|TRBD1|15|TRBJ1-1|NA
TGTGCCAGCAGCAACCTGGGGACAGGGAACACTGAAGCTTTCTTT
CASSNLGTGNTEAFF
>TRBV24-1|NA|16|TRBJ1-4|NA
TGTGCCACCAGTGATTTGGGGGGGGGCGTGGATGAAAAACTGTTTTTT
CATSDLGGGVDEKLFF
>TRBV5-1|NA|14|TRBJ1-1|NA
TGCGCCAGCAGCTTGGGCGTACCGAACACTGAAGCTTTCTTT
CASSLGVPNTEAFF
>TRBV10-3|TRBD1|20|TRBJ1-1|NA
TGTGCCATCAGTGAGTCCCGCGGAAGAGGGACAGGGGTTAGTAGCACTGAAGCTTTCTTT
CAISESRGRGTGVSSTEAFF
>TRBV10-3|NA|13|TRBJ2-7|NA
TGTGCCATCAGTGACCCCCAGAACTACGAGCAGTACTTC
CAISDPQNYEQYF
>TRBV6-5|NA|12|TRBJ2-7|NA
TGTGCCAGCAGTTACTCTCGCTACGAGCAGTACTTC
CASSYSRYEQYF
>TRBV7-2|NA|16|TRBJ2-2|NA
TGTGCCAGCAGCTTCCGCGGGGGCTACAACACCGGGGAGCTGTTTTTT
CASSFRGGYNTGELFF
>TRBV19|TRBD1|12|TRBJ1-4|NA
TGTGCCAGTAGTATGGACAGGGGAAAACTGTTTTTT
CASSMDRGKLFF
>TRBV6-5|TRBD1|13|TRBJ1-5|NA
TGTGCCAGCGGGACAGGGGGCGGTCAGCCCCAGCATTTT
CASGTGGGQPQHF
>TRBV29-1|NA|13|TRBJ1-1|once
TGCAGCGTTAAAAGGGGATGGGACACTGAAGCTTTCTTT
CSVKRGWDTEAFF
>TRBV7-8|TRBD2|16|TRBJ2-1|NA
TGTGCCAGCAGCGCCGCCCCGGCGGGGGGCTACAATGAGCAGTTCTTC
CASSAAPAGGYNEQFF
>TRBV11-3|NA|14|TRBJ2-7|NA
TGTGCCAGCAGCCGCGGGACGGGTTCCTACGAGCAGTACTTC
CASSRGTGSYEQYF
>TRBV11-2|NA|19|TRBJ2-1|few
TGTGCCAGCAGCTCGGGCACAGGGTATGGCCAAACCTACTACAATGAGCAGTTCTTC
CASSSGTGYGQTYYNEQFF
>TRBV6-5|NA|14|TRBJ1-5|NA
TGTGCCAGCAGTTACTCCATCCGAAGTCGGGCCCAGCATTTT
CASSYSIRSRAQHF
>TRBV27|NA|11|TRBJ1-1|NA
TGTGCCAGCAGGACACAAGGTGAAGCTTTCTTT
CASRTQGEAFF
>TRBV5-1|NA|14|TRBJ1-1|once
TGCGCCAGCAGCTTGGCCGGGGGGAACACTGAAGCTTTCTTT
CASSLAGGNTEAFF
>TRBV5-8|TRBD1|13|TRBJ1-5|NA
TGTGCCAGCAGAGACAGGGGCAATCAGCCCCAGCATTTT
CASRDRGNQPQHF
>TRBV3-1/TRBV3-2|TRBD1|13|TRBJ2-2|NA
TGTGCCAGTTCAACAGGGGACACCGGGGAGCTGTTTTTT
CASSTGDTGELFF
>TRBV18|NA|15|TRBJ2-3|NA
TGTGCCAGCTCACCACGGCGGGGACGCTCAGATACGCAGTATTTT
CASSPRRGRSDTQYF
>TRBV5-5|TRBD1|13|TRBJ2-5|NA
TGTGCCAGCAGCCGAACAGGGGCAGAGACCCAGTACTTC
CASSRTGAETQYF
>TRBV6-5|TRBD1|15|TRBJ2-2|NA
TGTGCCAGCAGTCTTCAACAGGGGCGCACCGGGGAGCTGTTTTTT
CASSLQQGRTGELFF
>TRBV18|TRBD1|14|TRBJ1-5|NA
TGTGCCAGCTCCGCCGCGACAGGGGATCAGCCCCAGCATTTT
CASSAATGDQPQHF
>TRBV9|NA|15|TRBJ1-2|NA
TGTGCCAGCAGCGTAGGGGCAGGGGAGTCCCCTGGCTACACCTTC
CASSVGAGESPGYTF
>TRBV7-9|NA|14|TRBJ2-7|once
TGTGCCAGCAGCTTAGCGGTAACAGATTACGAGCAGTACTTC
CASSLAVTDYEQYF
>TRBV7-2|TRBD2|16|TRBJ2-2|NA
TGTGCCAGCAGCTTAGCACTAGCGGGGAACACCGGGGAGCTGTTTTTT
CASSLALAGNTGELFF